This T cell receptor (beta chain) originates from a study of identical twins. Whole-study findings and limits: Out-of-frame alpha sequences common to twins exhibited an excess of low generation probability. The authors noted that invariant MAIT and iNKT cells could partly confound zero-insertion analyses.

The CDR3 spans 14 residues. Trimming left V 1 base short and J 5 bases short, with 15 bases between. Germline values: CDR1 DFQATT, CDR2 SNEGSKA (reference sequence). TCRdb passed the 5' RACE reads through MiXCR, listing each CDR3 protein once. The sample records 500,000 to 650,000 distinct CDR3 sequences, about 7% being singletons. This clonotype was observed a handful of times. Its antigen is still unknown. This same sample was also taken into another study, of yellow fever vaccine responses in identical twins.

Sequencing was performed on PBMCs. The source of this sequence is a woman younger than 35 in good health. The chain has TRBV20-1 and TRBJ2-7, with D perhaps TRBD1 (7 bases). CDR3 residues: CSARGGDSLNEQYF. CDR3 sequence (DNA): TGCAGTGCTAGAGGGGGGGACAGCCTAAACGAGCAGTACTTC.